The 20 T cell receptor beta chains reported below all come from one sample, sequenced in a study of Ad26.COV2.S vaccination and SARS-CoV-2 variants. Treatment specified: around 19 received Ad26.COV2.S at low or high dose, single or two shots; about 5 received placebo; per-sample allocation not given. Day 63 after the first injection of vaccine or placebo was the sampling time. Using immunoSEQ multiplex PCR, the repertoire was profiled, and TCRdb retains in-frame clones only, with some absent. This sample has about 330,000 clones, with around 90% found just once. Sequenced here: peripheral blood, sampled in a trial of Ad26.COV2.S vaccine versus placebo. These receptors were collected from a person between 18 and 59 years old who received the Ad26.COV2.S COVID-19 vaccine or a placebo.

A few counts support this clone. CDR3 bases: TGTGCCAGCAGCCCGACAATTTTTCAGCCCCAGCATTTT. This translates into CASSPTIFQPQHF. V usage is TRBV3-1 (or the pseudogene TRBV3-2) and J usage is TRBJ1-5; D gene ambiguous. This CDR3 contains 13 residues. V gave up 4 bases and J gave up 6 bases, with 10 bases separating them. Germline V CDR1 and CDR2: LGHDT, YNNKEL (reference sequence).

V gene TRBV4-1 combines with J gene TRBJ2-1, with D tentatively TRBD2 (5 bases). CDR3 length equals 13 residues. The germline gives CDR1 MGHRA, CDR2 YSYEKL. V lost 4 bases and J 6 bases, leaving 10 bases between the germline ends. CDR3 residues: CASSPADFNEQFF. CDR3 bases: TGCGCCAGCAGCCCAGCGGATTTCAATGAGCAGTTCTTC.

The chain links TRBV9 to TRBJ2-5; 10 positions match TRBD2. The CDR3 covers 16 residues. V trimming: 1 base; J trimming: 2 bases; junction bases outside the gene matches: 5. Germline V CDR1 and CDR2: SGDLS, YYNGEE. The CDR3: CASSVSASGGQETQYF. The CDR3 DNA sequence: TGTGCCAGCAGCGTATCGGCTAGCGGGGGACAAGAGACCCAGTACTTC.

Points on this clone: This CDR3 is also generated by other DNA sequences in the sample. The chain has TRBV19 and TRBJ2-1; 7 bases agree with TRBD2. Germline V lookup: CDR1 LNHDA, CDR2 SQIVND (reference sequence). CDR3 size: 16 residues. The V and J ends lost 0 bases and 0 bases, in that order; junction bases with no gene match: 2. The CDR3 DNA is TGTGCCAGTAGTATAGATCGCGGGAGCTCCTACAATGAGCAGTTCTTC. Protein sequence: CASSIDRGSSYNEQFF. The full variable domain, with the rest looked up from reference TRBV19 and TRBJ2-1, is DGGITQSPKYLFRKEGQNVTLSCEQNLNHDAMYWYRQDPGQGLRLIYYSQIVNDFQKGDIAEGYSVSREKKESFPLTVTSAQKNPTAFYLCASSIDRGSSYNEQFFGPGTRLTVL.

This clone is a singleton in its sample. The chain has TRBV5-1 and TRBJ2-5; D may be TRBD1 (6 bases). The CDR3 consists of 15 residues. Germline CDR1 reads SGHRS; CDR2 reads YFSETQ. The ends were cut back, 3 bases at V and 5 bases at J, with 17 bases in the middle. The CDR3 region is CASSSGEINRETQYF. CDR3 coding DNA: TGCGCCAGCAGCTCAGGGGAAATTAATCGGGAGACCCAGTACTTC.

The genes are TRBV15 and TRBJ1-2, with D unclear. V lost 5 bases to trimming and J lost 2 bases, with 18 bases between them. Germline lookup yields CDR1 LNHNV and CDR2 YYDKDF (reference sequence). This CDR3 contains 16 residues. CDR3 protein: CATSSAGLWLNYGYTF. As DNA, the CDR3 is TGTGCCACCAGCTCGGCAGGACTCTGGTTGAACTATGGCTACACCTTC.

The chain links TRBV5-1 to TRBJ2-1; D remains ambiguous. CDR1 and CDR2 (germline): SGHRS, YFSETQ. The CDR3 extends over 12 amino acids. Trimming shortened V by 3 bases and J by 10 bases, and 11 bases separated the two germline ends. The DNA for the CDR3 is TGCGCCAGCAGCTCCTCGTTGGGGGAGCAGTTCTTC. It codes for CASSSSLGEQFF.

The chain joins TRBV2 to TRBJ1-1; 7 nucleotides line up with TRBD1. Germline V gene sequence: CDR1 SNHLY, CDR2 FYNNEI. The V segment lost 6 bases and the J segment 2 bases; nucleotides outside the gene matches: 27. This CDR3 comprises 21 residues. DNA of the CDR3: TGTGCCAGCAGCGATGGGGCCGCCGGTGAGATTCAGACAGGGCCAAACACTGAAGCTTTCTTT. Translation: CASSDGAAGEIQTGPNTEAFF.

This chain uses TRBV7-8 with TRBJ1-2; D may be TRBD1 (5 bases). Trimming left V 5 bases short and J 4 bases short, with 14 bases between. The CDR3 length is 14 residues. Germline values: CDR1 SGHVS, CDR2 FQNEAQ. The CDR3 is CASSVWTRFYGYTF. In DNA, the CDR3 is TGTGCCAGCAGCGTTTGGACAAGGTTCTATGGCTACACCTTC. The whole variable domain, filled in from reference TRBV7-8 and TRBJ1-2, reads GAGVSQSPRYKVAKRGQDVALRCDPISGHVSLFWYQQALGQGPEFLTYFQNEAQLDKSGLPSDRFFAERPEGSVSTLKIQRTQQEDSAVYLCASSVWTRFYGYTFGSGTRLTVV.

The rearrangement joins TRBV27 to TRBJ2-7; D may be TRBD2 (5 bases). Germline V gives CDR1 MNHEY, CDR2 SMNVEV (reference sequence). The CDR3 contains 13 residues. Trimming removed 1 base at V and 5 bases at J, with 9 bases between. CDR3 region: CASSLFSGNEQYF. The CDR3 DNA sequence: TGTGCCAGCAGTTTATTTTCCGGGAACGAGCAGTACTTC.

This clone appeared once. This rearrangement joins TRBV12-3 or TRBV12-4 to TRBJ2-3, with D possibly TRBD2 on 5 matching bases. The CDR3 consists of 10 residues. V shed 5 bases and J shed 9 bases, with 6 bases lying between them. In DNA, the CDR3 is TGTGCCAGCAGTGGCGGGACGCAGTATTTT. Translated: CASSGGTQYF.

The V call is TRBV2, the J call TRBJ1-5; D not resolved. Germline-derived CDR1 and CDR2 are SNHLY and FYNNEI. With 10 bases removed from V and 7 bases from J, the gap between germline ends came to 14 bases. The CDR3 sequence is 12 residues long. CDR3 in DNA: TGTGCCACCAAAGACATTAGCCAGCCCCAGCATTTT. Encoded protein: CATKDISQPQHF.

CDR3 amino acids: CASSPGGAGANVLTF. CDR3 nucleotide sequence: TGTGCCAGCAGCCCCGGGGGGGCTGGGGCCAACGTCCTGACTTTC. This sequence joins TRBV7-6 and TRBJ2-6; 8 bases are shared with TRBD2. The CDR3 sequence is 15 residues long. The V gene's germline CDR1 is SGHVS and CDR2 FNYEAQ. V lost 5 bases to trimming and J lost 2 bases; unmatched junction nucleotides: 2.

The chain employs TRBV7-9 and TRBJ1-1, with TRBD1 matching over 7 bases. V dropped 5 bases and J dropped 1; count of bases not matched to a gene: 7. The germline gives CDR1 SEHNR, CDR2 FQNEAQ (reference sequence). This CDR3 comprises 15 residues. CDR3 nucleotide sequence: TGTGCCAGCAGCGTACAGGGGATCCGGAACACTGAAGCTTTCTTT. This translates into CASSVQGIRNTEAFF.

The chain links TRBV18 to TRBJ2-7; TRBD1 agrees at 9 bases. This CDR3 has 15 residues. With 2 bases clipped from V and 6 bases from J, the junction kept 8 bases outside the gene matches. The germline V gene encodes CDR1 KGHSH and CDR2 LQKENI. CDR3 protein: CASSPIGTGQSEQYV. CDR3 sequence (DNA): TGTGCCAGCTCACCAATCGGGACAGGGCAAAGCGAGCAGTACGTC.

The CDR3 reads CASNPVLGNNEKLFF. In nucleotides, the CDR3 is TGTGCCAGCAACCCGGTCCTGGGCAATAATGAAAAACTGTTTTTT. The gene calls are TRBV2 and TRBJ1-4; the D is unclear. Trimming took off 7 bases at V and 4 bases at J, with 16 bases between the two ends. The CDR3 consists of 15 residues. Germline loops: CDR1 SNHLY, CDR2 FYNNEI.

The V and J genes are TRBV27 and TRBJ2-1, with D hard to call. The CDR3 is 15 amino acids. Trimming stripped 2 bases from V and 11 bases from J, with 19 bases between. Germline-derived CDR1 and CDR2 are MNHEY and SMNVEV (reference sequence). The CDR3 nucleotides read TGTGCCAGCAGTTTAAGTAGGTACAGCAACGTAAAGCAGTTCTTC. Translated: CASSLSRYSNVKQFF.

V gene TRBV9 combines with J gene TRBJ2-3; D is possibly TRBD1 (5 bases). With 3 bases removed from V and 0 bases from J, the gap between germline ends came to 11 bases. Germline CDR1 and CDR2: SGDLS and YYNGEE. This CDR3 region has 15 residues. The CDR3 sequence: CASSGTIPSTDTQYF. The CDR3 DNA reads TGTGCCAGCAGCGGGACAATCCCGAGCACAGATACGCAGTATTTT.

The V call is TRBV4-3, the J call TRBJ2-3; 9 nucleotides line up with TRBD2. Germline assignment: CDR1 LGHNA and CDR2 YSLEER. V lost 0 bases, J lost 2 bases, and 3 bases stayed unmatched. CDR3 length: 16 residues. Here the CDR3 reads CASSQDRGGDTDTQYF. The CDR3 DNA is TGCGCCAGCAGCCAAGATCGCGGGGGGGACACAGATACGCAGTATTTT.

This clone was counted a single time. At one of its ends the junction is not consistent with the germline gene, which may arise from a read error. The CDR3 DNA follows: TGTGCCAGCATTCCCTGGACAGGCAGGCCTTTCTTC. It codes for CASIPWTGRPFF. The chain joins TRBV6-5 to TRBJ1-2, with 7 nucleotides matching TRBD1. This CDR3 contains 12 residues. CDR1 and CDR2 (germline): MNHEY, SVGAGI.